This T cell receptor (beta chain) emerged from a study of T-cell memory formation after mild COVID-19. Study-wide points: Contracting CD4+ clones were located mainly in CM and EM, and CD8+ clones in EMRA.

CDR1 is SGHAT and CDR2 is FQNNGV in the germline V gene. The CDR3 has 16 amino acids. With 1 base removed from V and 4 bases from J, the gap between germline ends came to 15 bases. A word on this clonotype: No antigen is known for it. A much larger clone is a single base away; this may be a read error.

Employing constant-segment primers, 5'RACE generated TCR alpha and TCR beta cDNA libraries bearing sample barcodes and UMIs. TCRdb recomputed calls from the 5' RACE reads with MiXCR, one row per CDR3 protein. The data show 350,000 to 500,000 distinct CDR3 sequences, roughly 18% seen once. The V and J genes are TRBV11-2 and TRBJ2-3; tentatively, D is TRBD2 (6 bases). The sequenced material came from PBMCs or a T cell subset sorted from them (not recorded which). The TCR comes from a man between 18 and 35 years old who had mild COVID-19 (a few samples of this study predate the infection). Cell type and time point are not known. The CDR3 DNA is TGTGCCAGCAGCTTAGTCGGGGCCGGGGGTGCAGATACGCAGTATTTT. Protein sequence: CASSLVGAGGADTQYF.